This T cell receptor beta chain was sequenced during a study of beta chain features in type 1 diabetes. As for the study in general: When patients were set against healthy donors, age, gender and cell yields were similar. The number of sorted cells examined across all samples was around 99 million.

Findings of the study overall: Shorter templates might be favored by PCR, and equally so in patients and in controls. Patients with type 1 diabetes showed fewer VDJ junction insertions and more deletions.

Expressed TCRB transcripts were sequenced after all isolated RNA was converted to cDNA. The method was immunoSEQ multiplex PCR; TCRdb's version includes in-frame clones alone and lacks a portion of them. The repertoire holds 250,000 to 350,000 clones, 9.5% to 11% seen once, with around 0.015% in the top ten. The germline V gene encodes CDR1 LGHNA and CDR2 YSLEER. V lost 4 bases to trimming and J lost 4 bases; unmatched junction nucleotides: 3. The CDR3 runs 14 residues. Concerning this clone: No antigen is known for it.

The receptor comes from a woman under 40 in good health. The V and J genes are TRBV4-3 and TRBJ1-4; 7 bases are shared with TRBD1. The sample taken for sequencing was naive CD4+ T cells from blood. The CDR3 DNA reads as TGCGCCAGCAGCCGGGGACAGTTTAATGAAAAACTGTTTTTT. Residues: CASSRGQFNEKLFF.